This TCR beta chain appears in the sequencing data of a study of blood T cells in healthy people across ages (dated by TCRdb to the mid-2010s). Regarding the research as a whole: In model experiments, roughly one uniquely barcoded TCR beta cDNA molecule per two T cells was captured by template switching. The study measured age-related changes in TCR beta repertoire diversity using deep sequencing normalized with unique cDNA molecular identifiers. Donors were grouped into four age groups: young (average about 15 years), middle-aged (39), aged (approximately 58) and long-lived (82). To avoid experimental bias, donors of different ages were distributed randomly across sequencing lanes. Using the same blood draw, the study looked at two additional independent replicas of 1 million unique cDNA reads for two donors, one aged 18 to 30 and the other aged 80 or older.

Libraries were built with 5' RACE. Reads for this sample came from an Illumina HiSeq 2500. The second PCR ran for roughly 7 to 11 cycles and used a J-beta primer mix along with a sample-barcoded 5' primer. A unique molecular identifier was introduced onto each TCR beta cDNA molecule by a template-switch 5' adaptor carrying 12 random nucleotides. Each sample yielded at least 2.5 million CDR3-containing paired-end reads. All of the RNA was converted into first-strand cDNA using the Mint cDNA synthesis kit, with a TRBC-specific oligonucleotide serving as the primer. After uracil-DNA glycosylase treatment, a first 18-cycle PCR used universal primers M1SS and BC2_uni_R on all cDNA. In the paper's pipeline: Normalization of each sample was performed by random selection of 1 million high-quality reads, each carrying a distinct molecular identifier. Reads with shared molecular identifiers were discarded instead of being binned into consensus sequences. MiTCR, with a Q25 quality threshold and the strictest error-elimination algorithm, was used for CDR3 identification, clonotype clustering and error correction. A nonparametric unseen species model using Euler transformation provided a lower-bound estimate of total TCR beta diversity. The public reads were run again by TCRdb, first through fastp at Q25 and then through MiXCR, and only productive beta chains were kept. Entries that share a CDR3 protein sequence are merged under the most common genes and DNA. These V and J calls derive from TCRdb rather than the authors' analysis. This sample comprises fewer than 1,000,000 distinct CDR3 sequences, under 45% of them detected only once. About a fifth of the sample is in the top ten clones.

This clonotype was detected only a few times. Its specific antigen is unknown. At one end the junction does not follow the germline gene, possibly because of a read error. Donors were 39 systemically healthy Caucasian individuals from Russia aged roughly 6 to 95 years. Each donor gave 8 to 10 milliliters of peripheral blood, drawn into EDTA-treated Vacutainer tubes. PBMCs were isolated by Ficoll-Paque density-gradient centrifugation, with at least 6 million obtained per sample. Total RNA, at least 5.5 micrograms per sample, was extracted from PBMCs with Trizol reagent. Naive CD45RAhigh/CD27high T cell percentages were measured by flow cytometry on a PBMC aliquot from every donor. The CDR3 sequence holds 14 residues, the cysteine and phenylalanine included. The kept DNA is CDR3 alone, 42 bases in frame from the first base. According to the germline V gene, CDR1 reads LGHNA and CDR2 reads YSLEER. What the research found in general, with its limitations: As age increased, observed TCR beta diversity per million T cells dropped in a roughly linear way, and a significant reduction was already evident by age 40. Observed TCR beta diversity correlated strongly with the percentage of naive T cells measured by flow cytometry. Because donor CMV infection status was unknown, age-related changes in expanded clonotypes were potentially confounded. The long-lived group showed more naive CD4+ T cells, fewer expanded clones and increased TCR diversity than the aged group, suggesting age selection. Because profiling used bulk unsorted PBMCs, naive and antigen-experienced compartments could not be compared conclusively. Total diversity estimates from one million sequenced T cells were considered lower bounds and underestimates.

Sequencing was carried out using blood. The TCR originated in a man in his sixties in good health. This sequence uses TRBV4-3 and TRBJ1-2, with no confident D gene call. The CDR3 corresponds to CASTQGPQGYGYTF. DNA sequence: TGCGCCAGCACCCAAGGTCCACAAGGCTATGGCTACACCTTC.